These T cell receptor beta chains were read from a single sample in a study of cytomegalovirus exposure and HLA in healthy donors. Sequenced by immunoSEQ multiplex PCR; TCRdb stores in-frame clones only, minus some. The table lists some 72,000 clones. The specimen sequenced was PBMCs. The source is a man aged 40-50 years in good health and CMV-seronegative. The CDR3 runs from the conserved cysteine through the conserved F or W. A D gene is named only where the DNA matches it firmly.

>TRBV14|.|TRBJ2-1
TGTGCCAGCAGCCCCTTGGAACTAGGCGACAATGAGCAGTTCTTC
CASSPLELGDNEQFF
>TRBV11-2|TRBD1|TRBJ2-3
TGTGCCAGCAGCCCCTGGACAGGGGAAGATACGCAGTATTTT
CASSPWTGEDTQYF
>TRBV4-1|TRBD2|TRBJ2-7
TGCGCCAGCAGCCATACTAGCGGTGATTACGAGCAGTACTTC
CASSHTSGDYEQYF
>TRBV5-8|TRBD2|TRBJ2-5
TGTGCCAGCAGCTTGAACGGCGGGAGGGCTCAAGAGACCCAGTACTTC
CASSLNGGRAQETQYF
>TRBV5-1|TRBD2|TRBJ2-1
TGCGCCAGCAGCTGGGACTACCTGGGGAATGAGCAGTTCTTC
CASSWDYLGNEQFF
>TRBV4-3|.|TRBJ2-1
TGCGCCAGCAGCCCCGACACATACTCCTACAATGAGCAGTTCTTC
CASSPDTYSYNEQFF
>TRBV5-4|TRBD2|TRBJ2-5
TGTGCCAGCAGCTTGAAGACTAGCGGGAGGGCCCAAGAGACCCAGTACTTC
CASSLKTSGRAQETQYF
>TRBV6-4|TRBD1|TRBJ1-4
TGTGCCAGCAGCTCAGACAGGGGCGAAAAACTGTTTTTT
CASSSDRGEKLFF
>TRBV10-2|.|TRBJ1-6
TGCGCCAGCAGTGACCGAGACTCCTATAATTCACCCCTCCACTTT
CASSDRDSYNSPLHF
>TRBV7-2|.|TRBJ1-1
TGTGCCAGCAGCCCTAAGCCCGGGGGCACTGAAGCTTTCTTT
CASSPKPGGTEAFF
>TRBV30|TRBD1|TRBJ1-1
TGTGCCTGGGCTAGAACAGGGGGCTCTGGTGAAGCTTTCTTT
CAWARTGGSGEAFF
>TRBV6-1|TRBD1|TRBJ2-7
TGTGCCAGCAGCCTGGACAGGGTTAAAAGCGAGCAGTACTTC
CASSLDRVKSEQYF
>TRBV15|.|TRBJ2-7
TGTGCCACCAGCAGACGAGGACAGTCCTACGAGCAGTACTTC
CATSRRGQSYEQYF
>TRBV6-5|TRBD1|TRBJ1-2
TGTGCCAGCAGTTCGACCGGGACAGTGAAAGATGGCTACACCTTC
CASSSTGTVKDGYTF
>TRBV30|.|TRBJ1-3
TGTGCCTGGGCCACGGGACTCTCTGGAAACACCATATATTTT
CAWATGLSGNTIYF
>TRBV5-1|.|TRBJ2-7
TGCGCCAGCAGCCCCAGGGATTCCCCCTACGAGCAGTACTTC
CASSPRDSPYEQYF
>TRBV11-2|TRBD1|TRBJ2-3
TGTGCCAGCAGCTTATTCCCGGACAGGATTCCAGATACGCAGTATTTT
CASSLFPDRIPDTQYF
>TRBV30|.|TRBJ1-2
TGTGCCTGGAGGAGAGCTAACTATGGCTACACCTTC
CAWRRANYGYTF
>TRBV15|TRBD2|TRBJ2-1
TGTGCCACCAGCAGAGCGACTAGCGGGGGGAATGAGCAGTTCTTC
CATSRATSGGNEQFF
>TRBV5-4|.|TRBJ1-3
TGTGCCAGCAGCTTATTAGGGGTCGATGGAAACACCATATATTTT
CASSLLGVDGNTIYF
>TRBV28|.|TRBJ1-2
TGTGCCAGCAGTTTGAACAGATTATATGGCTACACCTTC
CASSLNRLYGYTF
>TRBV6-5|.|TRBJ1-3
TGTGCCAGCAGTTATGGTGGCAGGGCTGGAAACACCATATATTTT
CASSYGGRAGNTIYF
>TRBV5-8|.|TRBJ2-7
TGTGCCAGCAGCTTGGGTCTCGGTGAAGAGCAGTACTTC
CASSLGLGEEQYF
>TRBV18|TRBD1|TRBJ1-5
TGTGCCAGCTCACTGACAGGGTCTAGCAATCAGCCCCAGCATTTT
CASSLTGSSNQPQHF
>TRBV4-2|TRBD1|TRBJ2-7
TGTGCCAGCAGCCAACCGGGACAGGGAGCCGAGCAGTACTTC
CASSQPGQGAEQYF
>TRBV25-1|.|TRBJ2-3
TGTGCCAGCAGTGAATTTAACAACCCAGATACGCAGTATTTT
CASSEFNNPDTQYF
>TRBV15|TRBD2|TRBJ2-7
TGTGCCACCAGCAACGGGGGACTAACCTACGAGCAGTACTTC
CATSNGGLTYEQYF
>TRBV19|TRBD1|TRBJ1-5
TGTGCCAGTAGTGGGCAGACAGGGAATCAGCCCCAGCATTTT
CASSGQTGNQPQHF
>TRBV19|.|TRBJ2-3
TGTGCCAGTAGAACAGACGGCGCAGATACGCAGTATTTT
CASRTDGADTQYF
>TRBV12-5|.|TRBJ2-7
TGTGCTAGTGGTTTGCAGGGTATTTTCAGTTCGAGCTACGAGCAGTACTTC
CASGLQGIFSSSYEQYF
>TRBV2|TRBD2|TRBJ2-5
TGTGCCAGCGAAACTAGCGGGAGCAGGGCGGAGACCCAGTACTTC
CASETSGSRAETQYF
>TRBV7-2|TRBD2|TRBJ2-7
TGTGCCAGCAGCCTAGGGGCTAGCGGGACCCTCTACGAGCAGTACTTC
CASSLGASGTLYEQYF